What follows are 6 T cell receptor beta chains derived from one specimen sequenced in a study of vaccination and CD4 T cells after COVID-19. MiXCR, applied by TCRdb to the PCR reads, yields one record per CDR3 protein. The data contain 15,000 to 20,000 distinct CDR3 sequences, around 63% of them seen just once; the ten biggest clones take up about 1.1%. The specimen was CD4+ T cells from blood, collected after SARS-CoV-2 vaccination. The receptors were gathered from a human donor who had recovered from COVID-19.

This clonotype turned up a few times. The rearrangement joins TRBV2 to TRBJ2-1; D perhaps matches TRBD2 (5 bases). CDR1 and CDR2 (germline): SNHLY, FYNNEI. The CDR3 length is 14 residues. V was pared by 7 bases and J by 8 bases, with 18 bases between. The CDR3 region has the DNA TGTGCCAGCAATTCAGTAAGGTCAGCGGATGAGCAGTTCTTC. Translating gives CASNSVRSADEQFF.

The chain links TRBV7-9 to TRBJ2-5; D may correspond to TRBD1 or TRBD2 (5 bases each). Trimming pared 4 bases from V and 0 bases from J, leaving 12 bases between. This CDR3 has 15 amino acids. The germline V gene encodes CDR1 SEHNR and CDR2 FQNEAQ (reference sequence). The CDR3 DNA reads as TGTGCCAGCAGCTCCCGGGACGGTCACCAAGAGACCCAGTACTTC. Protein product: CASSSRDGHQETQYF.

The J gene is TRBJ1-6, the V gene TRBV20-1; no definite D call. Looked up from germline, CDR1 is DFQATT and CDR2 is SNEGSKA (reference sequence). V was shortened by 2 bases and J by 3 bases, with 8 bases between the two germline ends. CDR3 length: 14 amino acids. The CDR3 DNA reads as TGCAGTGCTAGACCTGTTAGCTATAATTCACCCCTCCACTTT. Translating it yields CSARPVSYNSPLHF.

This rearrangement joins TRBV4-1 to TRBJ1-5, with D hard to call. The CDR3 covers 16 residues. V lost 1 base, J lost 0 bases, and 10 bases lay in between. Looked up from germline, CDR1 is MGHRA and CDR2 is YSYEKL. The CDR3 sequence is CASSQVHGNSNQPQHF. Written as DNA, the CDR3 is TGCGCCAGCAGCCAAGTTCACGGGAATAGCAATCAGCCCCAGCATTTT.

The V call is TRBV10-1, the J call TRBJ2-3, with unresolved D. The CDR3 totals 12 residues. Germline V gene data show CDR1 as WNHNN and CDR2 as SYGVQD (reference sequence). Trimming pared 8 bases from V and 4 bases from J, leaving 10 bases between. The CDR3 loop is CASSGDSDTQYF. In nucleotides, the CDR3 is TGCGCCAGCTCGGGTGATTCAGATACGCAGTATTTT.

The rearrangement uses TRBV6-1 and TRBJ1-6, with D possibly TRBD1 on 5 matching bases. V lost 1 base to trimming and J lost 9 bases, with 10 bases between them. Germline CDR1 and CDR2: MNHNS and SASEGT. CDR3 size: 14 residues. The CDR3 DNA sequence: TGTGCCAGCAGTGAAGGCAGGGTGATTTCACCCCTCCACTTT. It codes for CASSEGRVISPLHF.